This TCR beta chain was identified in a study of blood T cell repertoires in COVID-19 (TCRdb year 2020). Study-wide context: Samples covering the acute and convalescent phases of COVID-19 were provided by collaborators in the United States, Italy and Spain. The samples were drawn from the first 160 participants of the ongoing ImmuneRACE study and from 1,200 or so subjects provided by 6 global collaborators. The repertoires were released in a freely available public database intended as a resource for research on the immune response to SARS-CoV-2. The dataset comprised deeply sampled blood TCRbeta repertoires from subjects exposed to, actively infected with, or recovered from COVID-19. HLA class I and class II types, where available, came from metadata supplied by the sample provider rather than from assay-based typing. The prospective study material was composed of cDNA or gDNA derived from T cells, B-cell-depleted T cells, or PBMCs. A de-identified subject ID, COVID-19 status, age in years and sex were almost always included in the sample metadata. The study at large found these results: The quantity of clinical and demographic metadata differed by source and by participant and was supplied without curation.

In the germline V gene (reference sequence), CDR1 corresponds to GTSNPN and CDR2 to SVGIG. V is clipped by 5 bases and J by 4 bases, and the sequence between their germline boundaries is 14 bases long. Inclusive of the bounding cysteine and phenylalanine, the CDR3 is 13 residues long. The sequence is cut down to CDR3 DNA, 39 bases in frame from base 1. At one collaborating source in Seattle, patients were enrolled during active infection and were followed longitudinally through the course of disease. The collaborating institutions used their own protocols to collect whole blood in K2EDTA tubes. For TCRbeta analysis, collaborators shipped samples in one of three forms: frozen whole blood, isolated PBMCs, or DNA extracted from either of those sample types. With respect to this clone: The antigen it recognizes is unknown. No base quality information exists; no much larger clone differs at one position.

The immunoSEQ Assay, a bias-controlled multiplex PCR, was used to amplify TCRbeta CDR3 regions from genomic DNA. The authors' pipeline ran thus. The number of nucleated cells in each sample was estimated from the amplification of reference gene primers within the assay. Sequence reads were collapsed and filtered to measure the absolute abundance of every unique TCRbeta CDR3 rearrangement. For each sample, productive Simpson clonality was calculated as the square root of Simpson's diversity index across productive rearrangements. TCRdb obtained this table from immuneACCESS and retained in-frame rearrangements with V and J assigned. These tables miss some clones; where compared with another copy, unresolved V genes account for less than half of the shortfall, and the remainder is unexplained. That table furnishes V, J and clone size, whereas the DNA furnished D and trimming. This sample gives under 250,000 clones in total; 85% to 95% of them show up just once. The ten most abundant clones make up over 0.8% of the sample.

The rearrangement joined TRBV30 to TRBJ1-2; TRBD1 is a possible D gene, resting on 6 matching bases. The specimen was peripheral blood. This TCR was recovered from a man under 40 with COVID-19, enrolled during active disease. For the CDR3, the sequence is CAWVRGGSYGYTF. DNA sequence: TGTGCCTGGGTTCGAGGGGGTAGCTATGGCTACACCTTC.